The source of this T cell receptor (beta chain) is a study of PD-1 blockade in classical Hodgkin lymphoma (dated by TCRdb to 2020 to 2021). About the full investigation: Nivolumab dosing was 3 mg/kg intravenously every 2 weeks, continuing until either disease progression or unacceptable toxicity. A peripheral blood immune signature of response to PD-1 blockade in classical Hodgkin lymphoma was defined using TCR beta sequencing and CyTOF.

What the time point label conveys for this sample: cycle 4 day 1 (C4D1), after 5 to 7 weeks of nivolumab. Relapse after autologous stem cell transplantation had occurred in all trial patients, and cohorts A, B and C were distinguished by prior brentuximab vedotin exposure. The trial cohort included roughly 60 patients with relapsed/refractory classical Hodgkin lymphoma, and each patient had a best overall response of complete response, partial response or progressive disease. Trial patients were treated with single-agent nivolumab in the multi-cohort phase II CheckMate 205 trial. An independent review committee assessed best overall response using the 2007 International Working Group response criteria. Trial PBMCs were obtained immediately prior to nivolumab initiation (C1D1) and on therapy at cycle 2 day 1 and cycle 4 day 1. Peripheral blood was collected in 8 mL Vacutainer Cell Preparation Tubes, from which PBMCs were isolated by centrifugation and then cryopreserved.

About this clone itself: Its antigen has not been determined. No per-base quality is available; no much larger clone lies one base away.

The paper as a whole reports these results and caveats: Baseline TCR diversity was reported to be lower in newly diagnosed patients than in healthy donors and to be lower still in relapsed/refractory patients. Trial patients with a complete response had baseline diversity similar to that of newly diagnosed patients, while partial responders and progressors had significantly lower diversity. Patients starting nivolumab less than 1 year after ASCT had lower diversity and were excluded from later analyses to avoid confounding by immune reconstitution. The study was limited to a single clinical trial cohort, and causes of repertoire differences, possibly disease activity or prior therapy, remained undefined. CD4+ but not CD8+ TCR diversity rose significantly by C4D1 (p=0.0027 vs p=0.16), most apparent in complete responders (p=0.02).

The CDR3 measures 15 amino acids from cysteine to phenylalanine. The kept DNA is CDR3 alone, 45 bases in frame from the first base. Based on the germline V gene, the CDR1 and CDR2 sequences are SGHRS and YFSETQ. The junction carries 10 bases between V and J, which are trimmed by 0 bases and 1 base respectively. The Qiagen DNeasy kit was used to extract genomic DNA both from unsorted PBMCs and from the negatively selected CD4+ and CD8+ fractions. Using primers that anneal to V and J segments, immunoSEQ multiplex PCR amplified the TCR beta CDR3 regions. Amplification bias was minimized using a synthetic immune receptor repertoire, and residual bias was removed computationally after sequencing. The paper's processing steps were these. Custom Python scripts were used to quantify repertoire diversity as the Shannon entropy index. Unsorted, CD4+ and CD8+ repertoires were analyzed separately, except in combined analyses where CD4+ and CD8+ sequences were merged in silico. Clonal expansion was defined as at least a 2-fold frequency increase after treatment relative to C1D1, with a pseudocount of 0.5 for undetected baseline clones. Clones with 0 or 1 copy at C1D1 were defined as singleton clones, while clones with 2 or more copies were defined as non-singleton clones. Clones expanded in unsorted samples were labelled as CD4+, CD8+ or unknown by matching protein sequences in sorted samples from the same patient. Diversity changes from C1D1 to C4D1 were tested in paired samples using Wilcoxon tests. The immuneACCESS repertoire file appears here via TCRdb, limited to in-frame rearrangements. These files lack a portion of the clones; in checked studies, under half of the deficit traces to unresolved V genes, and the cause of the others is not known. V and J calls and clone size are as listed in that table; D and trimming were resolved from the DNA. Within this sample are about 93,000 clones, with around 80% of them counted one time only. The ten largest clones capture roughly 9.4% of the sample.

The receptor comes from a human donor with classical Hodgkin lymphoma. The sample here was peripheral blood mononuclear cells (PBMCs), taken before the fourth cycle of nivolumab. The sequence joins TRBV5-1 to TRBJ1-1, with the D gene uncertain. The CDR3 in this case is CASSLGLSPNTEAFF. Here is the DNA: TGCGCCAGCAGCTTGGGGCTTTCACCGAACACTGAAGCTTTCTTT.